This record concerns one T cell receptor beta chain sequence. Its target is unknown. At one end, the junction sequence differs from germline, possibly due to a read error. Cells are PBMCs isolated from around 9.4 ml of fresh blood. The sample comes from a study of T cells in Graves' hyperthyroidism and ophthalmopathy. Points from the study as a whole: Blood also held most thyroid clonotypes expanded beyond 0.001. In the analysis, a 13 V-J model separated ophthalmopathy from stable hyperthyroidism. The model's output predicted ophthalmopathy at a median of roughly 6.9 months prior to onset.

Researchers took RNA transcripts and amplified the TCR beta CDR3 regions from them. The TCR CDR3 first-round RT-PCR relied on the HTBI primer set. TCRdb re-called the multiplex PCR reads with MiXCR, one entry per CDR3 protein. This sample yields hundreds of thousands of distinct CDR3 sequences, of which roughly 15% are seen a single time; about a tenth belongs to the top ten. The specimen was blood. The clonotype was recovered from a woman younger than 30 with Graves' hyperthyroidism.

The DNA for the CDR3 is TGTGCCAACAGTCCGCTGGGACAGGGGGCTATTACTGAAGCTTTCTTT. Translation gives CANSPLGQGAITEAFF. This rearrangement joins TRBV28 to TRBJ1-1, with 12 bases identical to TRBD1. Germline V gene sequence: CDR1 MDHEN, CDR2 SYDVKM. CDR3 size: 16 residues.